The 19 T cell receptor beta chains in this list originate from one sample, sequenced in a study of identical twins. Via MiXCR, TCRdb re-called the 5' RACE reads, giving one row per CDR3 protein. The table lists approximately 600,000 distinct CDR3 sequences, 9.6% of them singletons, with roughly 3% in the top ten. This sample also belongs to another study, concerning yellow fever vaccine responses in identical twins.

Sequencing was performed on PBMCs. The receptors were gathered from a woman younger than 30 in good health.

This clonotype was recorded a few times. CDR3 nucleotide sequence: TGCAGTGCTAGGCGGGGGGGCGTTGAGACCCAGTACTTC. As protein: CSARRGGVETQYF. The gene calls are TRBV20-1 and TRBJ2-5; 9 positions agree with TRBD2. This CDR3 has 13 residues. After removal of 3 bases from V and 5 bases from J, the junction contained 4 bases not matched to a gene. CDR1 DFQATT and CDR2 SNEGSKA come from the germline V gene (reference sequence).

This clonotype was found a few times. The chain joins TRBV6-5 to TRBJ2-1, with 12 bases fitting TRBD2. The J segment lost 0 bases and the V segment lost 5 bases, leaving 2 bases of the junction unmatched. Looked up from germline, CDR1 is MNHEY and CDR2 is SVGAGI. CDR3 length: 16 amino acids. CDR3 coding DNA: TGTGCCAGCAGTATACTAGCGGGAGGCTCCTACAATGAGCAGTTCTTC. Translating it yields CASSILAGGSYNEQFF.

This clonotype occurred a few times. The chain links TRBV6-1 to TRBJ2-5; no clear D gene. V was cut by 2 bases and J by 5 bases, with 15 bases left in between. The CDR3 is 15 amino acids. CDR1 and CDR2 from the germline V gene are MNHNS and SASEGT. CDR3 bases: TGTGCCAGCAGTGAAATTAGTGAGCGATGGGAGACCCAGTACTTC. Translating it yields CASSEISERWETQYF.

This clonotype was detected many times. The J gene is TRBJ2-1, the V gene TRBV5-1, with 9 nucleotides matching TRBD2. The CDR3 spans 16 residues. J was trimmed by 7 bases and V by 5 bases; bases with no gene match: 13. Germline values: CDR1 SGHRS, CDR2 YFSETQ. CDR3 coding DNA: TGCGCCAGCAGAATGGATTCCGGGACTAGCAGGAATGAGCAGTTCTTC. It is translated as CASRMDSGTSRNEQFF. Drawing the rest from reference TRBV5-1 and TRBJ2-1, the complete variable domain is KAGVTQTPRYLIKTRGQQVTLSCSPISGHRSVSWYQQTPGQGLQFLFEYFSETQRNKGNFPGRFSGRQFSNSRSEMNVSTLELGDSALYLCASRMDSGTSRNEQFFGPGTRLTVL.

There are many counts of this clonotype. The gene calls are TRBV10-3 and TRBJ1-1; 7 nucleotides line up with TRBD1. Unmatched junction bases numbered 9, after V lost 8 bases and J lost 3 bases. Germline-derived CDR1 and CDR2 are ENHRY and SYGVKD. The CDR3 sequence is 14 residues long. The CDR3 here is CAIGPGQRYTEAFF. The CDR3 DNA reads as TGTGCCATCGGACCGGGACAGAGATACACTGAAGCTTTCTTT.

This clonotype occurred many times. The chain links TRBV7-9 to TRBJ2-7, with 8 nucleotides matching TRBD2. The V segment lost 4 bases and the J segment 2 bases; nucleotides outside the gene matches: 10. Germline CDR1 is SEHNR and CDR2 is FQNEAQ (reference sequence). CDR3 size: 16 residues. The CDR3 reads CASSSGGGSSAYEQYF. CDR3 in DNA: TGTGCCAGCAGCTCGGGGGGGGGTTCTAGCGCCTACGAGCAGTACTTC.

In nucleotides, the CDR3 is TGCAGTGCTAGATTTCAGGGGGCAGGGGGTTACGAGCAGTACTTC. Its protein is CSARFQGAGGYEQYF. The gene calls are TRBV20-1 and TRBJ2-7; 8 bases fit TRBD1. There are 15 residues in the CDR3. V was clipped by 2 bases and J by 4 bases; unmatched bases: 10. Germline lookup yields CDR1 DFQATT and CDR2 SNEGSKA (reference sequence).

The CDR3 DNA reads TGTGCCAGCACGAAGGCGATGGTAATGAACACTGAAGCTTTCTTT. Protein: CASTKAMVMNTEAFF. The chain is built from TRBV12-3 or TRBV12-4 and TRBJ1-1; D call uncertain. The V and J ends lost 7 bases and 0 bases respectively, with 15 bases between them. The CDR3 consists of 15 residues.

The chain has TRBV12-3 or TRBV12-4 and TRBJ2-7; the D gene could be TRBD1 or TRBD2 (5 bases each). Trimming stripped 6 bases from V and 2 bases from J, with 14 bases between. This CDR3 has 14 amino acids. The CDR3, as DNA: TGTGCCAGCAGACGCCGGGACGTGGCCTACGAGCAGTACTTC. This translates into CASRRRDVAYEQYF.

This clonotype was detected ten times or more. In DNA form, the CDR3 reads TGTGCCAGCAGTTTACCGGCGGGGGGGGGAAATGAGCAGTTCTTC. Translated, it gives CASSLPAGGGNEQFF. J is TRBJ2-1 and V is TRBV12-3 or TRBV12-4; 9 bases agree with TRBD2. The CDR3 totals 15 residues. V lost 2 bases and J lost 7; bases outside the gene matches: 6.

The J gene is TRBJ2-1, the V gene TRBV6-5; perhaps D is TRBD1 or TRBD2 (5 bases each). The V end was cut by 5 bases, the J end by 2 bases, with 13 bases between. CDR3 length: 15 amino acids. CDR1 and CDR2 (germline): MNHEY, SVGAGI. The CDR3 bases are TGTGCCAGCAGTCGGGACCTTCCGACCTACAATGAGCAGTTCTTC. This translates into CASSRDLPTYNEQFF.

This clonotype came up many times. CDR3 region: CSARVTLTSGGADTQYF. CDR3 sequence (DNA): TGCAGTGCTAGGGTAACCCTGACTAGCGGGGGGGCAGATACGCAGTATTTT. The rearrangement links TRBV20-1 to TRBJ2-3; the match to TRBD2 covers 14 bases. This CDR3 contains 17 residues. With V trimmed by 3 bases and J by 4 bases, 9 bases remained unmatched. Germline V lookup: CDR1 DFQATT, CDR2 SNEGSKA (reference sequence).

This clonotype was observed a few times. The rearrangement links TRBV4-3 to TRBJ2-4; 7 nucleotides line up with TRBD1. The CDR3 covers 14 residues. Germline CDR1 and CDR2: LGHNA and YSLEER. V lost 4 bases to trimming and J lost 3 bases; unmatched junction nucleotides: 3. The CDR3 is CASSPAGGKNIQYF. The DNA for the CDR3 is TGCGCCAGCAGCCCCGCAGGGGGCAAAAACATTCAGTACTTC.

The J gene is TRBJ2-3, the V gene TRBV20-1; the D is unclear. The CDR3 has 14 residues. Per the germline V gene, CDR1 is DFQATT and CDR2 is SNEGSKA (reference sequence). Between the trimmed V and J ends, which lost 3 bases and 1 base, there was a span of 11 bases. Here the CDR3 reads CSASAQWGTDTQYF. CDR3 coding DNA: TGCAGTGCTAGCGCCCAGTGGGGCACAGATACGCAGTATTTT.

The chain uses TRBV5-5 and TRBJ2-2, with a possible D match to TRBD2 (5 bases). The CDR3 contains 14 residues. V gave up 8 bases and J gave up 5 bases, with 16 bases separating them. CDR1 and CDR2 from the germline V gene are SGHKS and YYEKEE (reference sequence). The CDR3 DNA follows: TGTGCCAGGAGCCTGGGAGTCCTAACCGGGGAGCTGTTTTTT. It is translated as CARSLGVLTGELFF. Variable domain in full (rest from reference TRBV5-5 and TRBJ2-2): DAGVTQSPTHLIKTRGQQVTLRCSPISGHKSVSWYQQVLGQGPQFIFQYYEKEERGRGNFPDRFSARQFPNYSSELNVNALLLGDSALYLCARSLGVLTGELFFGEGSRLTVL.

In its sample, this clonotype was seen a few times. For the CDR3, the DNA is TGTGCCAGCAGCTTAGTTGGGCAAGCCCCCTACGAGCAGTACTTC. Translating gives CASSLVGQAPYEQYF. The rearrangement uses TRBV7-2 and TRBJ2-7; D unresolved. Trimming removed 1 base at V and 2 bases at J, with 12 bases between. Germline values: CDR1 SGHTA, CDR2 FQGNSA. The CDR3 is 15 residues long.

The rearrangement links TRBV7-2 to TRBJ2-5, with 7 bases matching TRBD1. The V gene end was trimmed by 0 bases and the J gene end by 0 bases; junction bases not matched to a gene: 1. The germline V gene encodes CDR1 SGHTA and CDR2 FQGNSA. The CDR3 extends over 15 amino acids. CDR3 bases: TGTGCCAGCAGCTTAGCTGACAGGGACCAAGAGACCCAGTACTTC. Translation gives CASSLADRDQETQYF.

This rearrangement joins TRBV15 to TRBJ2-7; no firm D call. The V end was cut by 3 bases, the J end by 3 bases, with 12 bases between. The V gene's germline CDR1 is LNHNV and CDR2 YYDKDF (reference sequence). The CDR3 has 14 residues. CDR3 protein: CATSRDLIDYEQYF. CDR3 coding DNA: TGTGCCACCAGCAGGGATCTGATAGACTACGAGCAGTACTTC.

This chain uses TRBV11-2 with TRBJ2-4, with D possibly being TRBD1 (5 bases). The CDR3 length is 16 residues. Trimming took off 1 base at V and 0 bases at J, with 10 bases between the two ends. Per the germline V gene, CDR1 is SGHAT and CDR2 is FQNNGV. CDR3 in DNA: TGTGCCAGCAGCTTAGCTTTAGGGGAAGCCAAAAACATTCAGTACTTC. The encoded protein is CASSLALGEAKNIQYF.